Shown below are 14 T cell receptor beta chains from a single sample sequenced in a study of metastatic and nonmetastatic thyroid tumors. TCRdb re-called clones via MiXCR from the PCR reads. In the table there are some 86,000 clones, around an eighth of which are singletons. Thyroid surgery was preceded by no treatment in any patient. Sequencing was performed on tumor tissue. The receptors were sampled from a female donor with papillary thyroid cancer or a benign thyroid nodule (not recorded which). Some clones in this sample may be carry-over from other donors' samples.

About this clone itself: This may stem from a read error, because a much larger clone lies one nucleotide away. The J gene is TRBJ2-1, the V gene TRBV7-2, with unresolved D. Trimming shortened V by 2 bases and J by 6 bases, and 11 bases separated the two germline ends. The CDR3 runs 14 residues. From germline, CDR1 is SGHTA and CDR2 FQGNSA. CDR3 bases: TGTGCCAGCAGCTTAATACAGAGCACCAATGAGCAGTTCTTC. Translation: CASSLIQSTNEQFF.

This clone was counted many times. V gene TRBV2 combines with J gene TRBJ2-2; 11 bases align to TRBD2. The V segment lost 7 bases and the J segment 6 bases; nucleotides outside the gene matches: 7. Germline V lookup: CDR1 SNHLY, CDR2 FYNNEI. The CDR3 is 15 residues long. The CDR3 here is CASKGGSGRAGELFF. The CDR3 nucleotides read TGTGCCAGCAAGGGCGGTAGCGGGAGGGCCGGGGAGCTGTTTTTT.

This clone appeared a few times. The J gene is TRBJ1-5, the V gene TRBV19, with 11 bases that match TRBD1. CDR1 and CDR2 (germline): LNHDA, SQIVND (reference sequence). The CDR3 is made up of 13 amino acids. The trim removed 10 bases at V and 6 bases at J, leaving 5 bases unmatched. The CDR3 reads CATAGTGGQPQHF. The CDR3 DNA reads TGTGCCACCGCCGGGACAGGGGGTCAGCCCCAGCATTTT.

With respect to this clone: With a much larger clone just one base away, this may be a read error. The rearrangement uses TRBV30 and TRBJ2-5, with D hard to call. V dropped 5 bases and J dropped 9 bases, with 16 bases sitting between them. Germline CDR1 GTSNPN, CDR2 SVGIG (reference sequence). CDR3 size: 12 residues. CDR3 in amino acids: CAWGDSPGAQYF. CDR3 coding DNA: TGTGCCTGGGGAGACTCACCTGGGGCCCAGTACTTC.

The chain carries TRBV20-1 and TRBJ2-3; perhaps TRBD1 as D (6 bases). The germline V gene has CDR1 DFQATT and CDR2 SNEGSKA (reference sequence). This CDR3 comprises 16 residues. V was trimmed by 0 bases and J by 4 bases, leaving 17 bases between them. CDR3 sequence: CSARDGGEGRADTQYF. CDR3 in DNA: TGCAGTGCTAGAGATGGGGGCGAGGGCCGGGCAGATACGCAGTATTTT.

The table lists this clone with many counts. The chain couples TRBV25-1 to TRBJ1-3; D gene ambiguous. CDR1 is MGHDK and CDR2 is SYGVNS in the germline V gene. The CDR3 totals 13 residues. V lost 5 bases to trimming and J lost 4 bases, with 9 bases between them. Written as DNA, the CDR3 is TGTGCCAGCAGTCCGGCGGACGGAAACACCATATATTTT. It is translated as CASSPADGNTIYF.

This clone was counted at least ten times. The J gene is TRBJ1-1, the V gene TRBV7-6, with 10 bases that match TRBD1. Germline values: CDR1 SGHVS, CDR2 FNYEAQ. This CDR3 is 15 amino acids long. V lost 5 bases, J lost 5 bases, and 8 bases stayed unmatched. The CDR3 region is CASSPLGQGRTEAFF. DNA for the CDR3: TGTGCCAGCAGCCCCCTGGGACAGGGGAGGACTGAAGCTTTCTTT.

This clone has more than one count but fewer than ten. Since a much larger clone is just one base distant, this may be a read error. The same CDR3 arises from other DNA sequences in this sample as well. The chain has TRBV6-1 and TRBJ1-5; tentative D call: TRBD1 (6 bases). From germline, CDR1 is MNHNS and CDR2 SASEGT. The CDR3 length is 16 residues. The CDR3 DNA sequence: TGTGCCAGCAGGTCAGGGGCGGCGTATAGCAATCAGCCACAGCATTTT. It specifies CASRSGAAYSNQPQHF.

The V gene is TRBV3-1, the J gene TRBJ1-6; D gene unclear. In germline, CDR1 is LGHDT, CDR2 YNNKEL (reference sequence). V was trimmed by 1 base and J by 7 bases, leaving 11 bases between them. CDR3 length: 15 amino acids. CDR3 protein: CASSQAGIPNSPLHF. The CDR3 bases are TGTGCCAGCAGCCAAGCCGGGATTCCAAATTCACCCCTCCACTTT.

This clone appeared many times. The chain is built from TRBV12-3 or TRBV12-4 and TRBJ1-1; possibly TRBD1 for D (6 bases). The CDR3 is made up of 13 amino acids. Trimming pared 8 bases from V and 5 bases from J, leaving 15 bases between. The DNA for the CDR3 is TGTGCCAGCCGTTGGGGGGGGCATACTGAAGCTTTCTTT. It translates to CASRWGGHTEAFF.

This clone has a count of ten or more. Other DNA sequences of this sample code for an identical CDR3. This chain uses TRBV12-3 or TRBV12-4 with TRBJ2-5; 9 bases are a match to TRBD2. V lost 1 base to trimming and J lost 2 bases; unmatched junction nucleotides: 5. The CDR3 runs to 16 residues. The CDR3 region is CASSLGAGGGQETQYF. The CDR3 bases are TGTGCCAGCAGTTTAGGGGCGGGAGGGGGACAAGAGACCCAGTACTTC.

Many counts were recorded for this clone. The chain carries TRBV3-1 and TRBJ2-2, with D possibly being TRBD1 (5 bases). V was shortened by 2 bases and J by 5 bases, with 15 bases between the two germline ends. This CDR3 comprises 16 residues. The germline gives CDR1 LGHDT, CDR2 YNNKEL (reference sequence). The DNA of the CDR3 is TGTGCCAGCAGCCAAACATGGGGCCCGGGTACCGGGGAGCTGTTTTTT. It codes for CASSQTWGPGTGELFF.

The CDR3 region is CASSPRGTPSTDTQYF. The CDR3 nucleotides are TGTGCCAGCTCACCACGGGGAACACCTAGCACAGATACGCAGTATTTT. The rearrangement joins TRBV18 to TRBJ2-3; D call uncertain. The CDR3 runs 16 residues. The germline V gene encodes CDR1 KGHSH and CDR2 LQKENI. V was cut by 1 base and J by 0 bases, with 11 bases left in between.

Only one count was recorded for this clone. The V gene is TRBV5-1, the J gene TRBJ2-2; D gene ambiguous. CDR1 is SGHRS and CDR2 is YFSETQ in the germline V gene. The CDR3 is made up of 14 amino acids. Trimming took 5 bases from V and 5 from J, leaving 13 bases between them. The CDR3 spells CASRSRERTGELFF. CDR3 nucleotide sequence: TGCGCCAGCAGGTCGCGTGAGAGGACCGGGGAGCTGTTTTTT.